The present TCR beta chain was sequenced within a study of cytomegalovirus exposure and HLA in healthy donors. Concerning this clone: The antigen is undetermined.

Study observations and caveats: According to the study, roughly 180 TCR beta chains were cytomegalovirus-associated. Owing to their indistinguishability, certain V segments, notably TRBV6-2 and TRBV6-3, were excluded. Follow-up analysis seemed to connect common viral pathogens with several of the most significant clusters identified.

This CDR3 is 16 amino acids long. Unrecorded immune exposures were likely, despite nominal health at sampling. The PCR ran on 60 Vbeta and 13 Jbeta primers. Data came from immunoSEQ multiplex PCR; TCRdb stores just in-frame clones and leaves some out. This repertoire shows about 190,000 clones, about 80% found once; its top ten account for over 2%. This sequence joins TRBV12-1 and TRBJ2-3; the table assigns TRBD1, which was not confirmed against the DNA. TRBV12-1 corresponds to a pseudogene. This TCR was sampled from a woman in her forties or fifties in good health and CMV-seropositive. Sequencing used PBMCs. This CDR3 is CASSFGWTGPTDTQYF. The CDR3 coding sequence is TGTGCCAGCAGCTTTGGTTGGACAGGTCCCACAGATACGCAGTATTTT.